The T cell receptor beta chain under discussion was sequenced for a study of control samples from healthy donors and cancer patients. Clones were sequenced by immunoSEQ multiplex PCR, and TCRdb holds only the in-frame ones, with some missing. This table holds some 76,000 clones, about nine tenths found once. Germline values: CDR1 ENHRY, CDR2 SYGVKD. The CDR3 sequence is 15 residues long. V dropped 3 bases and J dropped 1 base, with 9 bases sitting between them. Sequences were obtained from PBMCs. The chain couples TRBV10-3 to TRBJ2-2; D gene uncertain. The receptor's source is a woman in her forties or fifties with colorectal cancer. Here the CDR3 DNA reads TGTGCCATCAGTGAAGGCCAGCTGAACACCGGGGAGCTGTTTTTT. Encoded protein: CAISEGQLNTGELFF.